This is a list of T cell receptor beta chains from one sample in a study of blood T cells in healthy people across ages. TCRdb analysed the 5' RACE reads with MiXCR anew, one entry per CDR3 protein. The sample carries some 1.4 million distinct CDR3 sequences, roughly 45% recorded once. Sequenced material: blood. These receptors all come from a woman aged 18-29 years in good health. The CDR3 runs from the conserved cysteine through the conserved F or W. The D gene is left open where the match is weak. Size is omitted from some rows. Given values are once, few, many or a class for expanded clones.

D gene	clone size	V gene	J gene	CDR3 DNA	CDR3 protein
TRBD1	-	TRBV13	TRBJ2-1	TGTGCCAGCAGCTCCGACAGGGTGCACAATGAGCAGTTCTTC	CASSSDRVHNEQFF
-	few	TRBV12-3/TRBV12-4	TRBJ2-7	TGTGCCAGCAGTTTTGGCGGGGACTCCTACGAGCAGTACTTC	CASSFGGDSYEQYF
-	-	TRBV20-1	TRBJ1-2	TGCAGTGGGGGGGCGGACGGCTATGGCTACACCTTC	CSGGADGYGYTF
TRBD2	-	TRBV29-1	TRBJ2-7	TGCAGCGCAATAGCGGGAGGGCGATCCTACGAGCAGTACTTC	CSAIAGGRSYEQYF
-	-	TRBV20-1	TRBJ2-5	TGCAGTGCTAGAGATGTGATGCGCGGAGAGACCCAGTACTTC	CSARDVMRGETQYF
-	-	TRBV28	TRBJ1-1	TGTGCCAGCAGTTCTCCTAACTGGAACACTGAAGCTTTCTTT	CASSSPNWNTEAFF
-	-	TRBV28	TRBJ2-7	TGTGCCAGCAGTTTAGGACAGAGCTCCTACAATGAGCAGTACTTC	CASSLGQSSYNEQYF
TRBD2	many	TRBV29-1	TRBJ2-3	TGCAGCGTTGATGCGTCTAGCGGGGATACGCAGTATTTT	CSVDASSGDTQYF
-	-	TRBV2	TRBJ1-2	TGTGCCAGCAGTGTAGGACAGTGGGACTATGGCTACACCTTC	CASSVGQWDYGYTF
TRBD2	-	TRBV5-8	TRBJ2-3	TGTGCCAGCAGCAAAGGACTAGCGGGAGGTATAGATACGCAGTATTTT	CASSKGLAGGIDTQYF
-	few	TRBV3-1	TRBJ2-5	TGTGCCAGCAGCCCAACAGTGGGAGAGACCCAGTACTTC	CASSPTVGETQYF
-	-	TRBV28	TRBJ1-3	TGTGCCAGCAGTACAGGGCTCACTGGAAACACCATATATTTT	CASSTGLTGNTIYF
-	-	TRBV6-6	TRBJ1-1	TGTGCCAGCAGTGCCAGGACAGACGCAGGGACTGAAGCTTTCTTT	CASSARTDAGTEAFF
-	-	TRBV7-9	TRBJ1-4	TGTGCCAGCAGTCGCCGACAGACTAATGAAAAACTGTTTTTT	CASSRRQTNEKLFF
TRBD2	-	TRBV7-2	TRBJ2-5	TGTGCCAGCAGCCAGACTAGCGGGGGGGCGAGTGAGCAGTACTTC	CASSQTSGGASEQYF
-	few	TRBV6-2/TRBV6-3	TRBJ2-1	TGTGCCAGCCACAGACTAGCCTACAATGAGCAGTTCTTC	CASHRLAYNEQFF
TRBD1	few	TRBV18	TRBJ2-1	TGTGCCAGCTCACCGGGACAGGGGGTTTTGGAGCAGTTCTTC	CASSPGQGVLEQFF
-	many	TRBV27	TRBJ2-7	TGTGCCAGCAGTTCAGGAGGCTCCTACGAGCAGTACTTC	CASSSGGSYEQYF
TRBD1	-	TRBV27	TRBJ2-1	TGTACCAGCAGTGGACAGGGGAGCGGGGACAATGAGCAGTTCTTC	CTSSGQGSGDNEQFF
TRBD2	-	TRBV4-1	TRBJ2-2	TGCGCCAGCAGCCCTTCCACTAGCGGGGGGCTCACCGGGGAGCTGTTTTTT	CASSPSTSGGLTGELFF
-	few	TRBV5-6	TRBJ2-7	TGTGCCAGCAGCTTCCAGGATACCTACGAGCAGTACTTC	CASSFQDTYEQYF
-	-	TRBV6-1	TRBJ1-1	TGTGCCAGCAGTGAAGATCCGGACCCGAACACTGAAGCTTTCTTT	CASSEDPDPNTEAFF